The 30 T cell receptor beta chains below come from one sample, sequenced in a study of CD4+ T cells in melanoma. Assay used: immunoSEQ multiplex PCR; TCRdb lists only in-frame clones, some missing. In the table there are some 10,000 clones, approximately 68% of which are singletons. The sequenced sample consisted of cells from a culture (not recorded whether cultured in vitro). The receptor set was obtained from a human donor with melanoma.

V is TRBV6-9 and J is TRBJ1-1, with D unclear. CDR1 and CDR2 (germline): MNHGY, SVAAGI. This CDR3 spans 9 amino acids. Trimming stripped 7 bases from V and 13 bases from J, with 10 bases between. The CDR3: CASTPEGFF. The CDR3 DNA reads as TGTGCCAGCACCCCCGAGGGTTTCTTT.

This chain links TRBV9 with TRBJ2-1, with 9 positions matching TRBD2. The CDR3 has 15 residues. Germline loops: CDR1 SGDLS, CDR2 YYNGEE. The trim removed 2 bases at V and 9 bases at J, leaving 9 bases unmatched. The CDR3 sequence: CASSVIAGGRGEQFF. The CDR3 coding sequence is TGTGCCAGCAGCGTTATTGCGGGGGGGCGCGGTGAGCAGTTCTTC.

This clone was seen a few times. The rearrangement joins TRBV14 to TRBJ1-2; D is ambiguous. Germline values: CDR1 SGHDN, CDR2 FVKESK. The CDR3 is 13 amino acids. Trimming took off 3 bases at V and 4 bases at J, with 9 bases between the two ends. CDR3 coding DNA: TGTGCCAGCAGCCACGGCCCCACCTATGGCTACACCTTC. As protein: CASSHGPTYGYTF.

The rearrangement joins TRBV12-5 to TRBJ2-7, with D perhaps assigned TRBD1 or TRBD2 (5 bases each). The CDR3 covers 13 residues. CDR1 is LGHNT and CDR2 is FRNRAP in the germline V gene. Between the trimmed V and J ends, which lost 5 bases and 3 bases, there was a span of 11 bases. The CDR3 DNA reads as TGTGCTAGTGGTCAGGGACGGGGCTACGAGCAGTACTTC. This codes for CASGQGRGYEQYF.

The chain links TRBV6-5 to TRBJ1-1, with no clear D. The germline V and J ends were trimmed by 7 bases and 5 bases, with 17 bases remaining between them. This CDR3 contains 14 residues. CDR1 and CDR2 from the germline V gene are MNHEY and SVGAGI. CDR3 coding DNA: TGTGCCAGCATCCAGGACCCTGGGAGGACTGAAGCTTTCTTT. Amino acids: CASIQDPGRTEAFF.

V usage is TRBV7-8 and J usage is TRBJ2-7; D is undetermined. CDR1 is SGHVS and CDR2 is FQNEAQ in the germline V gene. This CDR3 has 14 residues. V was shortened by 1 base and J by 0 bases, with 7 bases between the two germline ends. The CDR3 spells CASSLEQSSYEQYF. In DNA form, the CDR3 reads TGTGCCAGCAGCTTAGAACAGAGCTCCTACGAGCAGTACTTC.

This clone was recorded a few times. This chain joins TRBV27 and TRBJ1-5; 8 bases map to TRBD1. Per germline, CDR1 MNHEY and CDR2 SMNVEV (reference sequence). The CDR3 spans 14 residues. Unmatched junction bases numbered 4, after V lost 3 bases and J lost 6 bases. The CDR3 loop is CASSFGTGGQPQHF. In DNA, the CDR3 is TGTGCCAGCAGTTTCGGGACAGGCGGTCAGCCCCAGCATTTT.

The chain is built from TRBV6-1 and TRBJ1-2; D is undetermined. CDR3 length equals 16 residues. Trimming removed 0 bases at V and 0 bases at J, with 11 bases between. CDR1 and CDR2 (germline): MNHNS, SASEGT. The DNA for the CDR3 is TGTGCCAGCAGTGAAGCGGGAGGGAGGGCTAACTATGGCTACACCTTC. As protein: CASSEAGGRANYGYTF.

This clone was observed a few times. The V gene is TRBV2, the J gene TRBJ1-5, with D possibly matching TRBD1 (5 bases). Between the trimmed V and J ends, which lost 4 bases and 3 bases, there was a span of 16 bases. The CDR3 covers 16 residues. The germline gives CDR1 SNHLY, CDR2 FYNNEI. The chain's CDR3 is CASSVVGGGDNQPQHF. CDR3 coding DNA: TGTGCCAGCAGTGTCGTTGGTGGGGGGGACAATCAGCCCCAGCATTTT. Together with reference TRBV2 and TRBJ1-5, the CDR3 gives the full variable domain: EPEVTQTPSHQVTQMGQEVILRCVPISNHLYFYWYRQILGQKVEFLVSFYNNEISEKSEIFDDQFSVERPDGSNFTLKIRSTKLEDSAMYFCASSVVGGGDNQPQHFGDGTRLSIL.

The chain employs TRBV6-6 and TRBJ1-2; D gene uncertain. Trimming pared 7 bases from V and 8 bases from J, leaving 20 bases between. The germline gives CDR1 MNHNY, CDR2 SVGAGI (reference sequence). CDR3 size: 14 residues. Here the CDR3 DNA reads TGTGCCAGCAAAGGACGTGATACCGCTCGCGGCTACACCTTC. Its protein is CASKGRDTARGYTF.

This chain connects TRBV7-8 to TRBJ1-1; 7 bases agree with TRBD1. This CDR3 has 14 residues. Germline CDR1 reads SGHVS; CDR2 reads FQNEAQ. V lost 5 bases and J lost 2; bases outside the gene matches: 5. The CDR3 spells CASSMTGPNTEAFF. Written as DNA, the CDR3 is TGTGCCAGCAGCATGACAGGGCCCAACACTGAAGCTTTCTTT.

V usage is TRBV19 and J usage is TRBJ1-3; D remains ambiguous. V lost 5 bases and J lost 0, with 11 bases in between. This CDR3 has 15 amino acids. Germline values: CDR1 LNHDA, CDR2 SQIVND (reference sequence). The CDR3 reads CASSPPLRSGNTIYF. CDR3 nucleotides: TGTGCCAGTAGTCCCCCCCTCCGCTCTGGAAACACCATATATTTT.

The chain employs TRBV11-2 and TRBJ1-2, with 7 bases aligning to TRBD1. CDR1 and CDR2 (germline): SGHAT, FQNNGV. The V gene end was trimmed by 5 bases and the J gene end by 3 bases; junction bases not matched to a gene: 9. This CDR3 contains 15 residues. Here the CDR3 reads CASSQAGQFHYGYTF. The CDR3 DNA sequence: TGTGCCAGCAGCCAAGCGGGACAGTTTCACTATGGCTACACCTTC.

This clone turned up a few times. This chain joins TRBV5-4 and TRBJ2-7; D gene uncertain. Trimming took off 0 bases at V and 2 bases at J, with 6 bases between the two ends. There are 13 residues in the CDR3. Germline values: CDR1 SGHNT, CDR2 YYREEE (reference sequence). CDR3 protein: CASSLEAAYEQYF. CDR3 sequence (DNA): TGTGCCAGCAGCTTGGAGGCGGCCTACGAGCAGTACTTC. Complete variable domain (other parts from reference TRBV5-4 and TRBJ2-7): ETGVTQSPTHLIKTRGQQVTLRCSSQSGHNTVSWYQQALGQGPQFIFQYYREEENGRGNFPPRFSGLQFPNYSSELNVNALELDDSALYLCASSLEAAYEQYFGPGTRLTVT.

The chain is built from TRBV10-3 and TRBJ1-5; 9 nucleotides agree with TRBD1. The CDR3 spans 15 residues. Germline lookup yields CDR1 ENHRY and CDR2 SYGVKD. Trimming cost V 2 bases and J 4 bases; bases outside gene matches: 3. CDR3 protein: CAISEMDRGNQPQHF. DNA for the CDR3: TGTGCCATCAGTGAGATGGACAGGGGAAATCAGCCCCAGCATTTT.

The rearrangement uses TRBV11-2 and TRBJ2-7, with a possible D match to TRBD2 (6 bases). V gave up 5 bases and J gave up 1 base, with 24 bases separating them. The CDR3 totals 18 residues. The germline V gene encodes CDR1 SGHAT and CDR2 FQNNGV. In DNA, the CDR3 is TGTGCCAGCAGCCAAGCCGTTAGGACTGCGGGGTATTCCTACGAGCAGTACTTC. Its translation is CASSQAVRTAGYSYEQYF.

This chain connects TRBV10-3 to TRBJ2-3, with TRBD2 matching 7 bases. Trimming cost V 8 bases and J 2 bases; bases outside gene matches: 7. This CDR3 is built from 14 residues. Germline V gene sequence: CDR1 ENHRY, CDR2 SYGVKD. CDR3 protein: CAIALADTTDTQYF. CDR3 sequence (DNA): TGTGCCATCGCCCTAGCGGATACCACAGATACGCAGTATTTT.

The chain carries TRBV6-5 and TRBJ1-1; TRBD1 agrees at 10 bases. The CDR3 has 13 amino acids. Germline CDR1 is MNHEY and CDR2 is SVGAGI. The J segment lost 4 bases and the V segment lost 4 bases, leaving 0 bases of the junction unmatched. CDR3 bases: TGTGCCAGCAGTTGGGACAGGGGCACTGAAGCTTTCTTT. Its protein is CASSWDRGTEAFF.

V gene TRBV6-5 combines with J gene TRBJ1-1, with a weak D call TRBD1 (5 bases). The ends were cut back, 6 bases at V and 5 bases at J, with 13 bases in the middle. The CDR3 runs to 13 residues. CDR1 and CDR2 from the germline V gene are MNHEY and SVGAGI. The chain's CDR3 is CASRTPKGTEAFF. Here the CDR3 DNA reads TGTGCCAGCAGGACACCTAAGGGGACTGAAGCTTTCTTT.

The chain couples TRBV9 to TRBJ1-5, with D hard to call. CDR1 is SGDLS, CDR2 YYNGEE, per germline. This CDR3 is built from 14 residues. The V and J ends lost 0 bases and 3 bases respectively, with 7 bases between them. CDR3 sequence: CASSVGQVNQPQHF. CDR3 nucleotide sequence: TGTGCCAGCAGCGTAGGCCAGGTCAATCAGCCCCAGCATTTT.

The chain employs TRBV4-1 and TRBJ1-1; possibly TRBD1 for D (5 bases). Germline lookup yields CDR1 MGHRA and CDR2 YSYEKL. V lost 0 bases and J lost 4, with 12 bases in between. CDR3 size: 15 residues. CDR3 bases: TGCGCCAGCAGCCAAGAACGTCCTGGGGGCACTGAAGCTTTCTTT. This codes for CASSQERPGGTEAFF.

The chain carries TRBV20-1 and TRBJ2-1; D gene uncertain. Germline CDR1 reads DFQATT; CDR2 reads SNEGSKA (reference sequence). CDR3 size: 11 residues. The V end was cut by 3 bases, the J end by 9 bases, with 9 bases between. CDR3 region: CSARRAGEQFF. The CDR3 DNA reads as TGCAGTGCTAGGAGAGCTGGTGAGCAGTTCTTC.

This clone is categorized as medium-sized (0.01 to 0.1%). The V and J genes are TRBV5-4 and TRBJ1-2; TRBD1 might be the D (5 bases). Germline loops: CDR1 SGHNT, CDR2 YYREEE (reference sequence). V was trimmed by 6 bases and J by 5 bases, leaving 14 bases between them. The CDR3 loop spans 13 amino acids. Here the CDR3 reads CASNLGGRYGYTF. The CDR3 coding sequence is TGTGCCAGCAACCTGGGGGGTCGGTATGGCTACACCTTC.

This clone occurred a few times. The chain uses TRBV11-2 and TRBJ1-5; tentatively, D is TRBD1 (5 bases). Germline loops: CDR1 SGHAT, CDR2 FQNNGV. The CDR3 extends over 15 amino acids. V dropped 1 base and J dropped 1 base, with 8 bases sitting between them. The CDR3 protein is CASSLAAGSNQPQHF. CDR3 DNA: TGTGCCAGCAGCTTAGCGGCAGGGAGCAATCAGCCCCAGCATTTT.

The V call is TRBV11-2, the J call TRBJ2-4; maybe TRBD1 (5 bases). Germline values: CDR1 SGHAT, CDR2 FQNNGV. The CDR3 sequence is 18 residues long. Deletions cut 2 bases from V and 0 bases from J, with 17 bases between. The CDR3 reads CASSLPSWGGLAKNIQYF. For the CDR3, the DNA is TGTGCCAGCAGCTTACCCTCCTGGGGCGGCCTAGCCAAAAACATTCAGTACTTC.

This clone was observed a few times. The V gene is TRBV29-1, the J gene TRBJ2-7; weak D call: TRBD2 (6 bases). V was trimmed by 4 bases and J by 6 bases, leaving 10 bases between them. The CDR3 loop spans 11 amino acids. Germline loops: CDR1 SQVTM, CDR2 ANQGSEA. The CDR3 DNA reads TGCAGCGTTGTTAAGGGAGGCGAGCAGTACTTC. Its protein is CSVVKGGEQYF.

V usage is TRBV5-5 and J usage is TRBJ2-3; 9 nucleotides line up with TRBD2. Germline CDR1 and CDR2: SGHKS and YYEKEE (reference sequence). After removal of 4 bases from V and 6 bases from J, the junction contained 15 bases not matched to a gene. This CDR3 has 17 residues. The CDR3 region is CASSRSSAGGLSDTQYF. CDR3 sequence (DNA): TGTGCCAGCAGCCGATCCTCAGCGGGGGGCCTGTCGGATACGCAGTATTTT.

The rearrangement links TRBV6-1 to TRBJ1-3; no clear D. The CDR3 spans 15 residues. CDR1 and CDR2 from the germline V gene are MNHNS and SASEGT. V lost 2 bases to trimming and J lost 7 bases, with 15 bases between them. In nucleotides, the CDR3 is TGTGCCAGCAGTGAATTGTGGGGAAACGGGAACACCATATATTTT. Its protein is CASSELWGNGNTIYF.

This chain joins TRBV7-2 and TRBJ1-5; no definite D call. This CDR3 comprises 12 residues. Germline lookup yields CDR1 SGHTA and CDR2 FQGNSA. V lost 4 bases, J lost 4 bases, and 5 bases lay in between. The CDR3 sequence is CASSSRNQPQHF. For the CDR3, the DNA is TGTGCCAGCAGCTCTCGGAATCAGCCCCAGCATTTT.

The J gene is TRBJ1-1, the V gene TRBV2; possibly TRBD1 for D (5 bases). This CDR3 spans 13 amino acids. Between the trimmed V and J ends, which lost 8 bases and 6 bases, there was a span of 16 bases. Germline V CDR1 and CDR2: SNHLY, FYNNEI. CDR3 region: CASGPDMLAEAFF. Written as DNA, the CDR3 is TGTGCCAGCGGTCCGGACATGCTTGCTGAAGCTTTCTTT.